Sequencing of this T cell receptor (beta chain) was carried out in a study of cytomegalovirus exposure and HLA in healthy donors. 13 Jbeta primers and 60 Vbeta primers were used for the PCR. Sequencing used immunoSEQ multiplex PCR; TCRdb keeps in-frame clones, though not all of them. The sample records about 100,000 clones, roughly 84% being singletons. CDR1 is SEHNR, CDR2 FQNEAQ, per germline (reference sequence). V shed 8 bases, J shed 0 bases, and the junction held 3 bases outside the gene matches. CDR3 size: 14 residues. The rearrangement links TRBV7-9 to TRBJ2-3, with 9 bases lining up with TRBD2. The sequence derives from a woman between 18 and 29 years old in good health and CMV-seronegative. The sample consisted of PBMCs. The DNA of the CDR3 is TGTGCCAGCTTGGCGGGGGGGAGCACAGATACGCAGTATTTT. Translating it yields CASLAGGSTDTQYF.